Listed here is a single T cell receptor beta chain. Some clones are missing from TCRdb's copy, which holds only in-frame ones; the method was immunoSEQ multiplex PCR. The repertoire holds 2,500,000 or so clones, with around nine tenths as singletons. V was cut by 4 bases and J by 2 bases, with 21 bases left in between. The CDR3 spans 17 residues. Per the germline V gene, CDR1 is SGHDT and CDR2 is YYEEEE. This record belongs to a study of shared clonotypes between healthy human individuals. The specimen was naive CD4+ T cells sorted from blood. Regarding subset: CD45RA+ positively selected. This sequence was found in a man in his late teens or twenties in good health. The chain carries TRBV5-6 and TRBJ2-5; D remains ambiguous. CDR3 nucleotide sequence: TGTGCCAGCAGCCCAACCCGCTACACCCGACGGCAAGAGACCCAGTACTTC. Translating gives CASSPTRYTRRQETQYF.